This note documents a single TCR beta chain sequence. The antigen is not known. PCR involved 60 Vbeta and 13 Jbeta primers. Method: immunoSEQ multiplex PCR; TCRdb's copy keeps in-frame clones and lacks some. The sample lists about 160,000 clones; 80% were seen once. The source of the sample is a study of cytomegalovirus exposure and HLA in healthy donors. Turning to the study itself: HLA-typed donors were the source of 83 million or so unique TCRs held in an early data release.

Points from the study as a whole: Investigators reported about 160 TCR beta chains as tied to cytomegalovirus. For cytomegalovirus status, the classifier reportedly gave diagnoses with high specificity and sensitivity.

CDR3 length: 11 residues. V gave up 6 bases and J gave up 5 bases, with 5 bases separating them. The V gene's germline CDR1 is MDHEN and CDR2 SYDVKM. The sequenced sample consisted of PBMCs. The chain has TRBV28 and TRBJ1-5; D unclear. This sequence was found in a woman in her fifties or sixties in good health and CMV-seronegative. The chain's CDR3 is CASSRYQPQHF. The CDR3 DNA is TGTGCCAGCAGCCGGTATCAGCCCCAGCATTTT.